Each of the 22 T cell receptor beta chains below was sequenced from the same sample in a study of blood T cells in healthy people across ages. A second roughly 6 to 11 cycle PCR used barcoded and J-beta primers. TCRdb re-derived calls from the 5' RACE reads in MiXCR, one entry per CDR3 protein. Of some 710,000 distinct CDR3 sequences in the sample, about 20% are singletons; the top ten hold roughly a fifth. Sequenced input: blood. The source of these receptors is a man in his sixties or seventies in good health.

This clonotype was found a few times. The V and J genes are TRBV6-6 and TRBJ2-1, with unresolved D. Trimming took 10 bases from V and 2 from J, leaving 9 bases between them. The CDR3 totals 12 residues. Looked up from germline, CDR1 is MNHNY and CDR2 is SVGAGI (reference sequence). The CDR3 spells CATSLAYNEQFF. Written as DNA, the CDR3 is TGTGCCACCTCACTTGCCTACAATGAGCAGTTCTTC.

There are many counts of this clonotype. In DNA form, the CDR3 reads TGTGCCAGCAGTAGTCCCGGGACAGGGGTGAATGAAAAACTGTTTTTT. It translates to CASSSPGTGVNEKLFF. This chain links TRBV12-3 or TRBV12-4 with TRBJ1-4; 10 bases are shared with TRBD1. V gave up 5 bases and J gave up 5 bases; unmatched junction bases: 8. This CDR3 contains 16 residues.

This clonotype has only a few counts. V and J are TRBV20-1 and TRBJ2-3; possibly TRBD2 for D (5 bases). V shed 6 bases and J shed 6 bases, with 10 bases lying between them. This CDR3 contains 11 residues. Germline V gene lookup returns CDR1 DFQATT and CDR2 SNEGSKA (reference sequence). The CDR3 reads CSAQRGDTQYF. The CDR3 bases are TGCAGTGCCCAAAGAGGGGATACGCAGTATTTT.

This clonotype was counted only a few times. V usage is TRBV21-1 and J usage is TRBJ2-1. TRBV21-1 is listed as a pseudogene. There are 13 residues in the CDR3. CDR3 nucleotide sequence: TGTGCCACCAGTGGACGAGAATACAATGAGCAGTTCTTC. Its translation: CATSGREYNEQFF.

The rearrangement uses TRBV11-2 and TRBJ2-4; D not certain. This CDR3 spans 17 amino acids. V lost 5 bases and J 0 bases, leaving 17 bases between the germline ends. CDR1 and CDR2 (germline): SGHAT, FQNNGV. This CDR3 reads CASSDGPQKLAKNIQYF. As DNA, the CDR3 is TGTGCCAGCAGCGATGGGCCTCAAAAACTAGCCAAAAACATTCAGTACTTC.

CDR3 in DNA: TGTGCCAGCAGCGCTGGGACAGTCTATGAAAAACTGTTTTTT. Translated, it gives CASSAGTVYEKLFF. This sequence joins TRBV7-2 and TRBJ1-4; TRBD1 matches at 7 bases. Germline V gives CDR1 SGHTA, CDR2 FQGNSA. The CDR3 extends over 14 amino acids. After removal of 5 bases from V and 6 bases from J, the junction contained 6 bases not matched to a gene.

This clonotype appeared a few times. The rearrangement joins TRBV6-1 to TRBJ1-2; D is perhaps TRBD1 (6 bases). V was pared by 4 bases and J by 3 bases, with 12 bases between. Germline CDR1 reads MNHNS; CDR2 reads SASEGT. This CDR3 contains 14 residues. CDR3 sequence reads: CASSVTGRYYGYTF. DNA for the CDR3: TGTGCCAGCAGTGTAACAGGGCGATACTATGGCTACACCTTC.

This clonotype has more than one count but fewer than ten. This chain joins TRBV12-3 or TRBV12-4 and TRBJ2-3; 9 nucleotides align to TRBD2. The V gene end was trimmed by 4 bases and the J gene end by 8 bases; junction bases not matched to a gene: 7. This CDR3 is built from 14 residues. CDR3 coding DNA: TGTGCCAGCAGTTCCGGGACTAGCTCTGGTACGCAGTATTTT. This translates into CASSSGTSSGTQYF.

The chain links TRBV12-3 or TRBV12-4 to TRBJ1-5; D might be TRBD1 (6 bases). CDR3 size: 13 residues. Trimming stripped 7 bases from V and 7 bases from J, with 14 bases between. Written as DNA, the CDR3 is TGTGCCAGCACCTTAAGGGGGGGGCAGCCCCAGCATTTT. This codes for CASTLRGGQPQHF.

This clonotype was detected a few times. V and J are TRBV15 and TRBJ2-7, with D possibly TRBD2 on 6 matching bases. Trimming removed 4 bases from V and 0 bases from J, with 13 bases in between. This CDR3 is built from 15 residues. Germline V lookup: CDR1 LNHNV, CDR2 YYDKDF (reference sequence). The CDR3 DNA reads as TGTGCCACCAGCACTGAAAAGGGAGGCTCCTACGAGCAGTACTTC. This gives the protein CATSTEKGGSYEQYF.

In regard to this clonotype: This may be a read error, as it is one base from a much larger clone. The CDR3 bases are TGTGCCAACAGCCCCGGACTCTCGGGTACGCAGTATTTT. Protein product: CANSPGLSGTQYF. The V and J genes are TRBV7-3 and TRBJ2-3; maybe TRBD2 (5 bases). CDR3 length equals 13 residues. Looked up from germline, CDR1 is SGHTA and CDR2 is FQGTGA.

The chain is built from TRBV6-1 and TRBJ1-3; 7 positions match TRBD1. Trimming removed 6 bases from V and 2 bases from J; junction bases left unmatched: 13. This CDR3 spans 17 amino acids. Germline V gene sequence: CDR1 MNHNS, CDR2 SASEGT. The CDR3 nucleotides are TGTGCCAGCAGCGTTATATTCCGGACAGGCCCTGGAAACACCATATATTTT. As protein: CASSVIFRTGPGNTIYF.

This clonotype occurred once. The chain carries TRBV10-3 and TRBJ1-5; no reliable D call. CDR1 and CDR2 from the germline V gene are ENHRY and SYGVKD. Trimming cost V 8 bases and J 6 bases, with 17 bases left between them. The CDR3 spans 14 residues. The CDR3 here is CAIGDREPSQPQHF. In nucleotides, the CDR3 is TGTGCCATCGGAGACCGGGAACCCAGTCAGCCCCAGCATTTT.

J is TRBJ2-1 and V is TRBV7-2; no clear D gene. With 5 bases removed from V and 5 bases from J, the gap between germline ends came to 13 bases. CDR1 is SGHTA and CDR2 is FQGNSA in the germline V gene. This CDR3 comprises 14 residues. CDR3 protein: CASSLRPSNNEQFF. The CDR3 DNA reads TGTGCCAGCAGCCTAAGACCAAGCAACAATGAGCAGTTCTTC.

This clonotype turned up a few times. CDR3 sequence: CASSPLGDTKETQYF. CDR3 DNA sequence: TGTGCCAGCAGCCCATTGGGGGACACGAAAGAGACCCAGTACTTC. The chain recombines TRBV7-6 with TRBJ2-5, with D possibly being TRBD1 (6 bases). The CDR3 has 15 amino acids. V was cut by 5 bases and J by 3 bases, with 16 bases left in between. The V gene's germline CDR1 is SGHVS and CDR2 FNYEAQ.

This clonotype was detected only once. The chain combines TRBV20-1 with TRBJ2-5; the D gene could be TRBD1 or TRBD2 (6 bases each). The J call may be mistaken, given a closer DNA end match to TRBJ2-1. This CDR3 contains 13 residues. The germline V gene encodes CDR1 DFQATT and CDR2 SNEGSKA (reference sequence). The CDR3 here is CSAYDGGSDEQFF. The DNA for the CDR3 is TGCAGTGCTTATGACGGGGGCTCCGATGAGCAGTTCTTC.

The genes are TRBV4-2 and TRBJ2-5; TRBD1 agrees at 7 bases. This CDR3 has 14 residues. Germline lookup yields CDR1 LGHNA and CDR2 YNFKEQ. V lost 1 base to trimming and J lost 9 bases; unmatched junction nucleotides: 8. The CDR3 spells CASSQGEGQAAQYF. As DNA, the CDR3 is TGTGCCAGCAGCCAAGGTGAAGGACAGGCGGCCCAGTACTTC.

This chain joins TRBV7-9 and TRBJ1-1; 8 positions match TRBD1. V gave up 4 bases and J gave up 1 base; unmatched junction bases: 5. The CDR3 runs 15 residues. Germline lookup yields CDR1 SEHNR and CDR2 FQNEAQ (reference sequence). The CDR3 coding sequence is TGTGCCAGCAGCTCACCAGGGGGCAGGAACACTGAAGCTTTCTTT. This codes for CASSSPGGRNTEAFF.

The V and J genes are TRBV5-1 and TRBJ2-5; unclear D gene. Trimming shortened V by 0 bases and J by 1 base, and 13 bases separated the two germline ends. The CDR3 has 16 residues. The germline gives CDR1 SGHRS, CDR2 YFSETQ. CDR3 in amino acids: CASSLGGSHFQETQYF. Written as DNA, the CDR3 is TGCGCCAGCAGCTTGGGTGGCAGCCATTTCCAAGAGACCCAGTACTTC. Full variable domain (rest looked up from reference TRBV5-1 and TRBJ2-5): KAGVTQTPRYLIKTRGQQVTLSCSPISGHRSVSWYQQTPGQGLQFLFEYFSETQRNKGNFPGRFSGRQFSNSRSEMNVSTLELGDSALYLCASSLGGSHFQETQYFGPGTRLLVL.

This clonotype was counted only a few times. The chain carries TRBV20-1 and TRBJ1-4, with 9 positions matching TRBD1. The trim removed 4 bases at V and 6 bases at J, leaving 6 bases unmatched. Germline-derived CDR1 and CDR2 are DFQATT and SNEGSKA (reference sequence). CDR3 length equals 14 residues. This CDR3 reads CSAKSGTGHEKLFF. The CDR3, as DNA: TGCAGTGCTAAATCCGGGACAGGGCATGAAAAACTGTTTTTT.

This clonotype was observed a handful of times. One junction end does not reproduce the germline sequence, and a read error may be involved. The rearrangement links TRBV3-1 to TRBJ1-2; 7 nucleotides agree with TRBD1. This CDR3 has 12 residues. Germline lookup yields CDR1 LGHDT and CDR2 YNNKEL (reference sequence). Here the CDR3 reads CASSPRQGAFLF. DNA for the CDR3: TGTGCCAGCAGCCCGCGACAGGGCGCCTTTCTATTC.

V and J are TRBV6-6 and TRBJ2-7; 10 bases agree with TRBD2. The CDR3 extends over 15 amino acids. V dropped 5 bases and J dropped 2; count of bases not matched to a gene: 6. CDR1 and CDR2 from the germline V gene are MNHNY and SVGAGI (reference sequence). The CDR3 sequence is CASSVGLAGAYEQYV. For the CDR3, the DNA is TGTGCCAGCAGTGTCGGGCTAGCGGGAGCCTACGAGCAGTACGTC.